The 26 T cell receptor beta chains presented below share a single source sample, sequenced in a study of cytomegalovirus exposure and HLA in healthy donors. Use of 60 Vbeta and 13 Jbeta primers characterized the PCR. Measured with immunoSEQ multiplex PCR; TCRdb has only the in-frame clones, and not every one. The profile shows 150,000 to 200,000 clones, more than 70% of them singletons. Sequences were obtained from PBMCs. The receptors come from a boy aged 10-17 years in good health and CMV-seronegative.

The chain has TRBV5-1 and TRBJ2-7; D might be TRBD1 (5 bases). The CDR3 loop spans 15 amino acids. Trimming took 4 bases from V and 2 from J, leaving 16 bases between them. CDR1 is SGHRS and CDR2 is YFSETQ in the germline V gene. CDR3 in DNA: TGCGCCAGCAGCGCTCGGACAAGTCGAGCCTACGAGCAGTACTTC. Residues: CASSARTSRAYEQYF.

The gene calls are TRBV4-1 and TRBJ2-1, with 10 bases aligning to TRBD1. V was clipped by 4 bases and J by 7 bases; unmatched bases: 4. The CDR3 contains 14 residues. Germline V gives CDR1 MGHRA, CDR2 YSYEKL. The CDR3 sequence: CASSRGQGGNEQFF. CDR3 DNA sequence: TGCGCCAGCAGCCGCGGACAGGGGGGTAATGAGCAGTTCTTC.

For the CDR3, the DNA is TGTGCCAGCAGTTTCGTAGGGGATCAGCCCCAGCATTTT. It codes for CASSFVGDQPQHF. This rearrangement joins TRBV27 to TRBJ1-5, with a weak D call TRBD1 (5 bases). This CDR3 contains 13 residues. Looked up from germline, CDR1 is MNHEY and CDR2 is SMNVEV (reference sequence). The V gene lost 3 bases and the J gene lost 5 bases, with 8 bases spanning the gap.

The chain recombines TRBV4-2 with TRBJ1-2; TRBD1 is a possible D gene (6 bases). The V and J ends lost 0 bases and 5 bases respectively, with 13 bases between them. The CDR3 sequence is 15 residues long. CDR1 and CDR2 (germline): LGHNA, YNFKEQ. The CDR3 nucleotides read TGTGCCAGCAGCCAAGAGGTCGGACAGCCGTATGGCTACACCTTC. Protein: CASSQEVGQPYGYTF.

The table lists this clone with a few counts. The rearrangement joins TRBV27 to TRBJ1-6; a possible D gene is TRBD1 (6 bases). This CDR3 has 15 residues. Trimming removed 6 bases at V and 7 bases at J, with 16 bases between. The germline V gene has CDR1 MNHEY and CDR2 SMNVEV (reference sequence). The CDR3 loop reads CASRQRDRQNSPLHF. CDR3 DNA: TGTGCCAGCAGACAAAGAGACAGGCAGAATTCACCCCTCCACTTT.

The chain has TRBV9 and TRBJ2-7, with 11 bases that match TRBD1. The CDR3 has 14 residues. CDR1 and CDR2 (germline): SGDLS, YYNGEE. V was pared by 0 bases and J by 6 bases, with 2 bases of the junction left unmatched. The DNA of the CDR3 is TGTGCCAGCAGCGTAGGTGGGACAGGGGGCGAGCAGTACTTC. This codes for CASSVGGTGGEQYF. Full variable domain (missing parts from reference TRBV9 and TRBJ2-7): DSGVTQTPKHLITATGQRVTLRCSPRSGDLSVYWYQQSLDQGLQFLIQYYNGEERAKGNILERFSAQQFPDLHSELNLSSLELGDSALYFCASSVGGTGGEQYFGPGTRLTVT.

The rearrangement joins TRBV10-1 to TRBJ1-6; possible D gene TRBD1, 5 bases. CDR1 and CDR2 (germline): WNHNN, SYGVQD (reference sequence). The CDR3 is 14 residues long. V lost 4 bases to trimming and J lost 6 bases, with 10 bases between them. This chain's CDR3 is CASSGGGINSPLHF. DNA for the CDR3: TGCGCCAGCAGTGGCGGGGGAATTAATTCACCCCTCCACTTT.

The rearrangement joins TRBV7-2 to TRBJ2-3; 7 bases are shared with TRBD2. V shed 0 bases, J shed 2 bases, and the junction held 5 bases outside the gene matches. The V gene's germline CDR1 is SGHTA and CDR2 FQGNSA. This CDR3 comprises 16 residues. DNA of the CDR3: TGTGCCAGCAGCTTAGCTAGCGGGTCGTTCACAGATACGCAGTATTTT. Translation: CASSLASGSFTDTQYF. Combining the CDR3 with reference TRBV7-2 and TRBJ2-3 gives the whole variable domain GAGVSQSPSNKVTEKGKDVELRCDPISGHTALYWYRQSLGQGLEFLIYFQGNSAPDKSGLPSDRFSAERTGGSVSTLTIQRTQQEDSAVYLCASSLASGSFTDTQYFGPGTRLTVL.

This chain uses TRBV11-2 with TRBJ2-7; a possible D gene is TRBD2 (6 bases). The V end was cut by 1 base, the J end by 7 bases, with 11 bases between. This CDR3 is built from 13 residues. Germline CDR1 SGHAT, CDR2 FQNNGV. The CDR3 region has the DNA TGTGCCAGCAGCTTAGGCCATGGGAGGGAGCAGTACTTC. Amino acids: CASSLGHGREQYF.

The CDR3 nucleotides are TGCGCCAGCAGCTTGGTGCAGGGGGTAACCGGGGAGCTGTTTTTT. Translated, it gives CASSLVQGVTGELFF. The rearrangement joins TRBV5-1 to TRBJ2-2, with TRBD1 matching 7 bases. Germline V gene sequence: CDR1 SGHRS, CDR2 YFSETQ. The CDR3 length is 15 residues. V shed 0 bases and J 5 bases; nucleotides not matched to a gene: 4.

V and J are TRBV2 and TRBJ2-7; TRBD2 matches 9 bases. Germline CDR1 reads SNHLY; CDR2 reads FYNNEI. V lost 4 bases to trimming and J lost 4 bases; unmatched junction nucleotides: 5. The CDR3 length is 14 residues. In DNA form, the CDR3 reads TGTGCCAGCAGTGTAGCGGGAGTGGTGTACGAGCAGTACTTC. It encodes CASSVAGVVYEQYF.

The V gene is TRBV10-3, the J gene TRBJ2-7; 8 nucleotides line up with TRBD1. The J segment lost 1 base and the V segment lost 4 bases, leaving 12 bases of the junction unmatched. CDR3 length: 17 amino acids. The V gene's germline CDR1 is ENHRY and CDR2 SYGVKD. The CDR3 sequence: CAISGGPMTGASYEQYF. The CDR3 region has the DNA TGTGCCATCAGTGGGGGCCCCATGACAGGGGCTTCCTACGAGCAGTACTTC.

This sequence joins TRBV4-3 and TRBJ2-5, with D possibly matching TRBD1 (7 bases). V lost 0 bases and J 4 bases, leaving 12 bases between the germline ends. The germline gives CDR1 LGHNA, CDR2 YSLEER. The CDR3 has 15 residues. CDR3 coding DNA: TGCGCCAGCAGCCAAGACTGGCGGGACAGAGAGACCCAGTACTTC. Translation gives CASSQDWRDRETQYF.

The rearrangement joins TRBV10-3 to TRBJ1-2; D ambiguous. The CDR3 spans 15 residues. The V and J ends lost 1 base and 0 bases respectively, with 9 bases between them. Germline V gives CDR1 ENHRY, CDR2 SYGVKD. CDR3: CAISEFPDSNYGYTF. In DNA form, the CDR3 reads TGTGCCATCAGTGAGTTTCCTGACTCTAACTATGGCTACACCTTC.

This clone was recorded a few times. This chain links TRBV4-3 with TRBJ1-1; TRBD1 aligns across 7 bases. The CDR3 length is 13 residues. Trimming removed 1 base from V and 4 bases from J; junction bases left unmatched: 0. Germline values: CDR1 LGHNA, CDR2 YSLEER. DNA for the CDR3: TGCGCCAGCAGCCAAGGACAGGGCACTGAAGCTTTCTTT. It encodes CASSQGQGTEAFF.

V usage is TRBV5-6 and J usage is TRBJ2-5; TRBD1 matches 8 bases. Germline V gives CDR1 SGHDT, CDR2 YYEEEE. The CDR3 consists of 16 residues. V dropped 5 bases and J dropped 2; count of bases not matched to a gene: 11. The CDR3, as DNA: TGTGCCAGCAGGCTGCTAGTTACAGGGGGGCAAGAGACCCAGTACTTC. This codes for CASRLLVTGGQETQYF.

V is TRBV15 and J is TRBJ2-5, with no clear D. The CDR3 spans 14 residues. CDR1 is LNHNV and CDR2 is YYDKDF in the germline V gene (reference sequence). V lost 7 bases to trimming and J lost 5 bases, with 17 bases between them. The CDR3 protein is CATKPPSPRETQYF. DNA for the CDR3: TGTGCCACCAAGCCACCGAGCCCGCGGGAGACCCAGTACTTC.

J is TRBJ2-5 and V is TRBV10-3; 8 bases line up with TRBD1. The end of the DNA aligns better with TRBJ2-7, so the J call may be wrong. The CDR3 length is 15 residues. The germline V gene encodes CDR1 ENHRY and CDR2 SYGVKD. DNA of the CDR3: TGTGCCATCAGTGAGCGTCGAGACAGGGGATACGAGCAGTACTTC. This encodes CAISERRDRGYEQYF.

The chain employs TRBV10-1 and TRBJ2-7, with a tentative D call TRBD2 (6 bases). This CDR3 contains 15 residues. V dropped 8 bases and J dropped 6 bases, with 23 bases sitting between them. Germline values: CDR1 WNHNN, CDR2 SYGVQD (reference sequence). CDR3 nucleotides: TGCGCCAGCGGCCAGCCGGGACTCGATTTCTCCGAGCAGTACTTC. Amino acids: CASGQPGLDFSEQYF.

The chain joins TRBV6-5 to TRBJ2-7; 9 bases agree with TRBD2. Per germline, CDR1 MNHEY and CDR2 SVGAGI. The CDR3 is 15 residues long. J lost 3 bases, V lost 6 bases, and 9 bases had no gene match. The chain's CDR3 is CASSAGERGVYEQYF. CDR3 nucleotides: TGTGCCAGCAGCGCCGGGGAGCGGGGGGTCTACGAGCAGTACTTC.

This clone appeared a single time. The rearrangement joins TRBV6-6 to TRBJ1-3; D may be TRBD1 (5 bases). Germline loops: CDR1 MNHNY, CDR2 SVGAGI (reference sequence). This CDR3 spans 15 amino acids. The V end was cut by 4 bases, the J end by 8 bases, with 18 bases between. The DNA for the CDR3 is TGTGCCAGCAGTTCTCCTCAAGGGTCCAGGGACACCATATATTTT. It translates to CASSSPQGSRDTIYF.

This clone was recorded only once. CDR3 loop: CASSSQRQGPHTQYF. The CDR3 bases are TGTGCCAGCAGTTCCCAAAGACAGGGACCCCATACGCAGTATTTT. V gene TRBV27 combines with J gene TRBJ2-3; 7 nucleotides agree with TRBD1. This CDR3 has 15 amino acids. Trimming cost V 4 bases and J 7 bases; bases outside gene matches: 11. CDR1 is MNHEY, CDR2 SMNVEV, per germline (reference sequence).

The gene calls are TRBV5-4 and TRBJ1-4; possibly TRBD1 for D (5 bases). V shed 4 bases and J shed 4 bases, with 11 bases lying between them. This CDR3 is 14 amino acids long. Germline V gene sequence: CDR1 SGHNT, CDR2 YYREEE (reference sequence). CDR3 amino acids: CASSRGLINEKLFF. DNA of the CDR3: TGTGCCAGCAGCAGGGGCCTAATTAATGAAAAACTGTTTTTT.

This rearrangement joins TRBV14 to TRBJ1-5; D possibly corresponds to TRBD1 (6 bases). Trimming took off 0 bases at V and 4 bases at J, with 16 bases between the two ends. Germline V gives CDR1 SGHDN, CDR2 FVKESK. The CDR3 spans 17 residues. The CDR3 DNA reads TGTGCCAGCAGCCAAGAGAGACACAGGGAACTGAATCAGCCCCAGCATTTT. Protein sequence: CASSQERHRELNQPQHF.

The chain joins TRBV28 to TRBJ1-5; D is undetermined. Germline V gene sequence: CDR1 MDHEN, CDR2 SYDVKM. V was trimmed by 2 bases and J by 5 bases, leaving 10 bases between them. The CDR3 has 14 amino acids. The CDR3 sequence: CASSLELFDQPQHF. The CDR3 DNA sequence: TGTGCCAGCAGTTTAGAGTTGTTCGATCAGCCCCAGCATTTT.

This clone was found a few times. The J gene is TRBJ1-1, the V gene TRBV29-1; D possibly corresponds to TRBD1 (5 bases). Germline CDR1 reads SQVTM; CDR2 reads ANQGSEA. V shed 2 bases and J shed 10 bases, with 17 bases lying between them. The CDR3 length is 13 residues. CDR3 sequence reads: CSVEQGIGGIAFF. The CDR3 coding sequence is TGCAGCGTTGAACAGGGCATAGGAGGGATAGCTTTCTTT.